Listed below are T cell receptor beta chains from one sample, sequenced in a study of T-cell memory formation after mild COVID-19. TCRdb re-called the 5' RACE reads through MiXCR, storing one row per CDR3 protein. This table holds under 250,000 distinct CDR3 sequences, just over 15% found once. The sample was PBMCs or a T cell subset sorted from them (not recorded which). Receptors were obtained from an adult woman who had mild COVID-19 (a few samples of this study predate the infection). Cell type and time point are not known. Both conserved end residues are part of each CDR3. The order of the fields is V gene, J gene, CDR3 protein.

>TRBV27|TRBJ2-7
CASSPSRPGTYAGVVLAHLGEQYF
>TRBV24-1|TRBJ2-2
CATSDPGLVGTGELFF
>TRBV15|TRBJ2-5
CATSRAGEGKETQYF
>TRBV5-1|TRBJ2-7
CASSSDLLSSYEQYF
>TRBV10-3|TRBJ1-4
CAITGRGTTNEKLFF
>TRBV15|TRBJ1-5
CATSRVPVSRNQPQHF
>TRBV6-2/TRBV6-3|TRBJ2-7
CASSYAMRGTSLTGYEQYF
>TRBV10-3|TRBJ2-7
CAISDRHGGEQYF
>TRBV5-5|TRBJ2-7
CASRRTGTENSYEQYF
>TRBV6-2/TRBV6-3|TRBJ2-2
CAGRLAGNTGELFF
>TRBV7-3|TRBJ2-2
CASSSRTGELFF
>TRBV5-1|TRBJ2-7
CASRWGQGSYEQYF
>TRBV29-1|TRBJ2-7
CSVEETPAYEQYF
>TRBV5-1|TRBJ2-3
CASSAGGTDTQYF
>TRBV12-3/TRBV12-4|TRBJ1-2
CASNPGQGSYGYTF
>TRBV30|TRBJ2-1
CAWSVLAGFYNEQFF
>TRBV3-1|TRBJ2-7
CASSQDGSYYEQYF
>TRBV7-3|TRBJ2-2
CASSLLGGTGELFF
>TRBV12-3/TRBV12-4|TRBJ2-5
CASSFVRTTQYF
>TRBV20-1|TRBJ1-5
CSAGSGFPGQGQPQHF
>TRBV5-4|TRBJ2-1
CASSPAVGSGGDEQFF
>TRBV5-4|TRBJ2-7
CASSQKDSVKYEQYF
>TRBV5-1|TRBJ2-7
CASSWGQSYEQYF
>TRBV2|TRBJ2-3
CASMEGTDTQYF
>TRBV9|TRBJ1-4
CASSTGPLGEKLFF
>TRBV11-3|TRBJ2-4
CASSGQGLAKNIQYF
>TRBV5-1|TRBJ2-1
CASIPISGGGSIEQFF
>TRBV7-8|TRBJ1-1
CAVQIWTTEAFF
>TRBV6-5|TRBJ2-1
CASRKKPGTGANEQFF